This T cell receptor (beta chain) is from a study of beta chain features in type 1 diabetes. In the study overall: Patients shared similar age, gender and cell yields with healthy donors. The study's findings and limits: Since sequencing was performed on cDNA, cells with high TCR expression could be over-represented. More deletions and fewer insertions at VDJ junctions were found in patients with type 1 diabetes.

This clone has more than one count but fewer than ten. Its antigen is still unknown. Germline V lookup: CDR1 LNHNV, CDR2 YYDKDF (reference sequence). This CDR3 spans 15 amino acids. Trimming removed 6 bases from V and 2 bases from J, with 17 bases in between. Expressed TCRB transcripts got sequenced, as all isolated RNA was reverse transcribed. Assay: immunoSEQ multiplex PCR; the TCRdb copy retains only in-frame clones and omits some. In the table there are over 700,000 clones, 15% to 20% of which are singletons. Isolation of CD4+ naive, central memory, regulatory and stem cell-like memory cells was achieved by sorting via CD45RO/CCR7/CD25/CD127/CD95/CD27.

The chain couples TRBV15 to TRBJ2-7, with TRBD2 as a possible D gene (6 bases). Sequencing used naive CD4+ T cells from blood. The origin of this receptor is a woman aged 18-29 years in good health. CDR3 bases: TGTGCCACCAGGAGGGGAGGCGGGCCCACCTACGAGCAGTACTTC. Its translation: CATRRGGGPTYEQYF.